This is a list of T cell receptor beta chains from one sample in a study of T cell responses to AZD1222 COVID-19 vaccine. Sequencing used immunoSEQ multiplex PCR; TCRdb keeps in-frame clones, though not all of them. The sample records 120,000 to 150,000 clones, about 91% being singletons. The sample consisted of peripheral blood, taken on day 0 of AZD1222 vaccination. The receptors come from an adult in good health. The CDR3 runs from the conserved cysteine through the conserved F or W. The order of the fields is clone size, J gene, V gene, D gene, CDR3 protein, CDR3 DNA. The D gene is left open where the match is weak. Clone size appears in some rows only: once, few, many, or a class for an expanded clone.

>-|TRBJ1-1|TRBV15|-
CATSFGGGTEAFF
TGTGCCACCAGCTTCGGGGGTGGCACTGAAGCTTTCTTT
>-|TRBJ1-4|TRBV4-1|-
CASSQGRLLGNEKLFF
TGCGCCAGCAGCCAAGGGAGGCTCCTCGGGAATGAAAAACTGTTTTTT
>-|TRBJ1-6|TRBV19|-
CASSRTLPRDNSPLHF
TGTGCCAGTAGTCGGACACTTCCCCGGGATAATTCACCCCTCCACTTT
>-|TRBJ2-6|TRBV13|-
CASSYKVGRSRGANVLTF
TGTGCCAGCAGCTATAAGGTTGGACGCTCTCGTGGGGCCAACGTCCTGACTTTC
>-|TRBJ1-2|TRBV7-9|TRBD1
CASSLRTGGHGYTF
TGTGCCAGCAGCCTTCGAACAGGGGGCCATGGCTACACCTTC
>-|TRBJ1-2|TRBV5-1|TRBD1
CASSLDATGRLANYGYTF
TGCGCCAGCAGCTTGGATGCGACAGGGCGCTTAGCTAACTATGGCTACACCTTC
>-|TRBJ1-3|TRBV29-1|-
CSVEKYSTIYF
TGCAGCGTTGAAAAGTATTCCACCATATATTTT
>-|TRBJ2-1|TRBV6-8|TRBD2
CAKPMAGVYEQFF
TGTGCCAAACCCATGGCGGGAGTGTATGAGCAGTTCTTC
>-|TRBJ2-1|TRBV27|TRBD2
CASSSTAGLASYNEQFF
TGTGCCAGCAGTTCAACAGCGGGACTAGCCTCCTACAATGAGCAGTTCTTC
>-|TRBJ2-1|TRBV7-9|TRBD1
CASSPMGQGGNEQFF
TGTGCCAGCAGCCCAATGGGACAGGGGGGCAATGAGCAGTTCTTC
>-|TRBJ1-5|TRBV3-1/TRBV3-2|-
CASSPTQLGGRNQPQHF
TGTGCCAGCAGCCCTACCCAGTTAGGGGGTAGAAATCAGCCCCAGCATTTT
>-|TRBJ2-5|TRBV7-9|TRBD2
CASSRASGTPGDQYF
TGTGCCAGCAGCAGGGCTAGCGGGACCCCAGGGGACCAGTACTTC
>once|TRBJ1-5|TRBV7-2|-
CASSLKGGGNQPQHF
TGTGCCAGCAGCTTAAAGGGAGGGGGAAATCAGCCCCAGCATTTT
>-|TRBJ1-2|TRBV11-2|-
CASSLDDGSRGYTF
TGTGCCAGCAGCTTAGATGATGGCTCGCGTGGCTACACCTTC
>-|TRBJ1-1|TRBV7-2|-
CASSSKRGVNTEAFF
TGTGCCAGCAGCTCAAAAAGGGGGGTGAACACTGAAGCTTTCTTT
>-|TRBJ1-1|TRBV4-2|-
CASSQGPRTEAFF
TGTGCCAGCAGCCAAGGGCCCAGGACCGAAGCTTTCTTT
>-|TRBJ2-7|TRBV4-1|TRBD1
CASSQPGRDRAHEQYF
TGCGCCAGCAGCCAGCCCGGACGGGACAGGGCGCACGAGCAGTACTTC
>-|TRBJ2-7|TRBV20-1|-
CSASPVERHPYEQYF
TGCAGTGCTAGTCCGGTGGAGCGGCATCCCTACGAGCAGTACTTC
>-|TRBJ1-5|TRBV15|-
CATSRIGKGDHQPQHF
TGTGCCACCAGCAGAATTGGGAAAGGAGACCATCAGCCCCAGCATTTT
>-|TRBJ1-3|TRBV6-5|-
CASSLRLGGNTIYF
TGTGCCAGCAGCCTACGCTTAGGTGGAAACACCATATATTTT
>few|TRBJ2-5|TRBV19|-
CASSMRQQETQYF
TGTGCCAGTAGTATGAGGCAGCAAGAGACCCAGTACTTC
>-|TRBJ2-1|TRBV6-6|-
CASSYLDSYNEQFF
TGTGCCAGCAGTTACCTGGACAGCTACAATGAGCAGTTCTTC
>-|TRBJ2-1|TRBV28|-
CASSLWGEGGNEQFF
TGTGCCAGCAGTTTATGGGGGGAAGGGGGCAATGAGCAGTTCTTC
>-|TRBJ1-1|TRBV19|-
CATQATWGTEAFF
TGTGCCACCCAGGCAACCTGGGGCACTGAAGCTTTCTTT
>-|TRBJ1-1|TRBV2|-
CASREMGVTEAFF
TGTGCCAGCAGGGAAATGGGGGTGACTGAAGCTTTCTTT
>-|TRBJ1-1|TRBV19|-
CASSIATVRVNTEAFF
TGTGCCAGTAGTATAGCGACAGTAAGGGTGAACACTGAAGCTTTCTTT